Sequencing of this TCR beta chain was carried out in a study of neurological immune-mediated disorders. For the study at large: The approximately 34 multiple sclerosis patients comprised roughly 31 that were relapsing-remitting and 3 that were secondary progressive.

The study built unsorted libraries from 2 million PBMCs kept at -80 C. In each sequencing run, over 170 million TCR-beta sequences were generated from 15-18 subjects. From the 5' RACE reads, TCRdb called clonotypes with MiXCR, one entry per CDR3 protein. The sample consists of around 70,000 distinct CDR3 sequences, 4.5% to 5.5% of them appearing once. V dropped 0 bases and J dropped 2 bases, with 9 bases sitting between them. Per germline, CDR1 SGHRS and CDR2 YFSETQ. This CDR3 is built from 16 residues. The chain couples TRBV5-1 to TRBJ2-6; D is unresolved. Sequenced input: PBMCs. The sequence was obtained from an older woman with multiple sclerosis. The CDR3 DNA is TGCGCCAGCAGCTTGGAGGTTGTAGCTGGGGCCAACGTCCTGACTTTC. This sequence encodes CASSLEVVAGANVLTF.